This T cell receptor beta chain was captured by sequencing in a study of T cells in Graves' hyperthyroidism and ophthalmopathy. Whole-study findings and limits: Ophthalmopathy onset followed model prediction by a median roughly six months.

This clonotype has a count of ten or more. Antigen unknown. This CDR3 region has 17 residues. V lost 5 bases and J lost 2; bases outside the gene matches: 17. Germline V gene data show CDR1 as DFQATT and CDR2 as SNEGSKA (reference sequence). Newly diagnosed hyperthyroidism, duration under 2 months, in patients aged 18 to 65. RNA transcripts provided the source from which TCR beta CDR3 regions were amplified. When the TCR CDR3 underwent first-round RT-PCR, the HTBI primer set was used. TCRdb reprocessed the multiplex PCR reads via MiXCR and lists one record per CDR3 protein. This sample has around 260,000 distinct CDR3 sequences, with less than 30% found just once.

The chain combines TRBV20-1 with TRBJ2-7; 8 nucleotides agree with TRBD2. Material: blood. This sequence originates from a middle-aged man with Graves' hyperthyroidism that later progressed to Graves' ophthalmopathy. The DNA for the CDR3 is TGCAGTGCTCCCCATAAACCTCAGCGGGAGCGAGCCTACGAGCAGTACTTC. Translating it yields CSAPHKPQRERAYEQYF.